This TCR beta chain was recorded in a study of cytomegalovirus exposure and HLA in healthy donors. The count of this clone is one. The antigen is undetermined. Primers included in the PCR were 60 Vbeta and 13 Jbeta primers. Data came from immunoSEQ multiplex PCR; TCRdb stores just in-frame clones and leaves some out. The sample lists around 180,000 clones; 75% to 85% were seen once. Study-level results: Rare TCR sequences predominated, though certain public TCRs were found in many donors.

Trimming stripped 1 base from V and 12 bases from J, with 16 bases between. This CDR3 comprises 14 residues. Germline loops: CDR1 MGHDK, CDR2 SYGVNS. This chain joins TRBV25-1 and TRBJ2-1; perhaps TRBD2 as D (5 bases). The source is a girl aged 2-9 years in good health and CMV-seropositive. Sequencing was done on a sample of PBMCs. As DNA, the CDR3 is TGTGCCAGCAGTGAATCCGACTACGTCCGAGGGCAGTTCTTC. This codes for CASSESDYVRGQFF.